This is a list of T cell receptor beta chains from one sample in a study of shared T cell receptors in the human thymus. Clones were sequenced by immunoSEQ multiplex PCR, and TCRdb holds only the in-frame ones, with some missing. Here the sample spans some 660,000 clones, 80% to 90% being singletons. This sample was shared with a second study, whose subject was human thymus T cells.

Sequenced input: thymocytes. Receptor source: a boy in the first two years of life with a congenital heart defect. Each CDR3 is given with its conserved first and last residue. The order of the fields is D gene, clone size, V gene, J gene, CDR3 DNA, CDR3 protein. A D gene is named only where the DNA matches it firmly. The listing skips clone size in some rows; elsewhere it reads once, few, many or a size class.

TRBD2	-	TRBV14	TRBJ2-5	TGTGCCAGCAGCGGCCCAACTAGCGGACTCCAAGAGACCCAGTACTTC	CASSGPTSGLQETQYF
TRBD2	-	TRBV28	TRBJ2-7	TGTGCCAGCAGCCACTACGGACTAGCGGGAGGCCGAGCGTCCCACGAGCAGTACTTC	CASSHYGLAGGRASHEQYF
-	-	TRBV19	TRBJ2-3	TGTGCCAGTAGTTGGAAGAGGGTCACAGATACGCAGTATTTT	CASSWKRVTDTQYF
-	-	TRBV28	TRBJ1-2	TGTGCCAGCAGTCCCGACAGGTCGGGGGGCTACACCTTC	CASSPDRSGGYTF
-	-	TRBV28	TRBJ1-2	TGTGCCAGCAGTTTAGGGGGCGCCAGTTCCCTCCATGGCTACACCTTC	CASSLGGASSLHGYTF
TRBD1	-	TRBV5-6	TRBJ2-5	TGTGCCAGCAGCCACGTTGACCAGGGGGCCGGTTTATGGGAAGAGACCCAGTACTTC	CASSHVDQGAGLWEETQYF
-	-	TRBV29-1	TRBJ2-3	TGCAGCGTTGATTCTATTAGGGGGAGCGACACAGATACGCAGTATTTT	CSVDSIRGSDTDTQYF
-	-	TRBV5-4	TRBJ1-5	TGTGCCAGCAGCCGAGAGAGACAGGCACCAGATAGCAATCAGCCCCAGCATTTT	CASSRERQAPDSNQPQHF
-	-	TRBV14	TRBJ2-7	TGTGCCAGCAGCCAAGATCCGAGGCAGACGATTTCCTACGAGCAGTACTTC	CASSQDPRQTISYEQYF
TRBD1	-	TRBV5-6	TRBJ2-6	TGTGCCAGCAGCTTAAGACAGGGTGCCCACTCTGGGGCCAACGTCCTGACTTTC	CASSLRQGAHSGANVLTF
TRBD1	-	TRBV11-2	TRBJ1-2	TGTGCCAGCAGCAACAGGGGACACGGCTACACCTTC	CASSNRGHGYTF
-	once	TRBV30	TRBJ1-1	TGTGGAACAGGGAACACTGAAGCTTTCTTT	CGTGNTEAFF
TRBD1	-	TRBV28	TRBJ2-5	TGTGCCAGCAGTTCGCCGACAGGGGGGGAGACCCAGTACTTC	CASSSPTGGETQYF
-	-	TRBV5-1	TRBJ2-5	TGCGCCAGCAGCTTGGGAGAGGGCGGGCAAGAGACCCAGTACTTC	CASSLGEGGQETQYF
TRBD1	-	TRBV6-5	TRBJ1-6	TGTGCCAGCAGTTTGGTTACAGGGGTTTTCGGGACCCTCCACTTT	CASSLVTGVFGTLHF
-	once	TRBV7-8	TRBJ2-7	TGTGCCAGCAGCCCCCGGCGGGCCCATCCCTACGAGCAGTACTTC	CASSPRRAHPYEQYF
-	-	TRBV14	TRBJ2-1	TGTGCCAGCAGCCAAGATCTTGAACAGGGTTGCGATGAGCAGTTCTTC	CASSQDLEQGCDEQFF
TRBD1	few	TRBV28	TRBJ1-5	TGTGCCAGCAGTGGGACAGGGCAAAAACAGCCCCAGCATTTT	CASSGTGQKQPQHF
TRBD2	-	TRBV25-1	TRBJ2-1	TGTGCCAGCAGCGCACGCGGGGGTAAGTTCTTC	CASSARGGKFF